A selection of T cell receptor beta chains follows, all from one sample in a study of PD-L1 blockade in urothelial cancer. Sequencing used immunoSEQ multiplex PCR; TCRdb keeps in-frame clones, though not all of them. The sample includes 100,000 to 150,000 clones, roughly 86% of them seen just once. The sample consisted of PBMCs, taken around atezolizumab (anti-PD-L1) treatment. The receptors shown here come from a man aged 45 to 65 with urothelial cancer. Both conserved end residues are part of each CDR3. A D gene is named only where the DNA matches it firmly. Some rows have no size entry. The others give once, few or many, or a class for an expanded clone.

D gene	V gene	J gene	clone size	CDR3 DNA	CDR3 protein
TRBD2	TRBV15	TRBJ2-1	.	TGTGCCACCAGCTTAGCGGGAGGGAATGAGCAGTTCTTC	CATSLAGGNEQFF
.	TRBV19	TRBJ1-1	.	TGTGCCAGTAGTATTACGGGGTCCAGGGGTTTTGTCGCTGAAGCTTTCTTT	CASSITGSRGFVAEAFF
.	TRBV7-3	TRBJ2-1	.	TGTGCCAGCAGCTTAATGGCGCAGGGCGATGAGCAGTTCTTC	CASSLMAQGDEQFF
.	TRBV7-3	TRBJ1-5	.	TGTGCCAGCAGCTTAATTGACACAGAGTCGTATCAGCCCCAGCATTTT	CASSLIDTESYQPQHF
.	TRBV15	TRBJ2-3	.	TGTGCCACCAGCAGAGCCTTATTACTTCAGGGGTCAGATACGCAGTATTTT	CATSRALLLQGSDTQYF
TRBD2	TRBV7-3	TRBJ2-1	.	TGTGCCAGCAGCTTCGGACTAGCGATGGGGAATGAGCAGTTCTTC	CASSFGLAMGNEQFF
.	TRBV7-2	TRBJ2-3	.	TGTGCCAGCAGCTCCTTTACATCTAGCACAGATACGCAGTATTTT	CASSSFTSSTDTQYF
.	TRBV30	TRBJ2-7	.	TGTGCCTGGAGTGTAAGCAGGGTCTACGAGCAGTACTTC	CAWSVSRVYEQYF
.	TRBV14	TRBJ2-7	few	TGTGCCAGCAGCCCCCCCAGCGGCATCGAGCAGTACTTC	CASSPPSGIEQYF
.	TRBV5-1	TRBJ2-3	.	TGTGCCAGCGGGGAGAGGGGGTTCACAGATACGCAGTATTTT	CASGERGFTDTQYF
.	TRBV7-9	TRBJ1-1	.	TGTGCCAGCAGCCTTAAACAGAACACTGAAGCTTTCTTT	CASSLKQNTEAFF